The 4 T cell receptor beta chains below were found in one sample sequenced in a study of vaccination and CD4 T cells after COVID-19. As for treatment: approximately 10-day PBMC culture with coronavirus spike peptide pools or control peptides (ViraFEST assay). During the years 2011-2018, before the COVID-19 pandemic, the unexposed donor's CD4+ T cells were collected. These receptors' targets are unknown. Oncomine TCR Beta short-read sequencing was applied to DNA from cultured CD4+ T cells. Someone extracted genomic DNA from cultured CD4+ T cells. Each CDR3 protein is one row after TCRdb ran MiXCR on the PCR reads. The data show some 10,000 distinct CDR3 sequences, roughly 45% seen once. Specimen: CD4+ T cells from blood, cultured in vitro. The origin of the receptors is a human donor in good health.

V and J are TRBV6-5 and TRBJ2-3, with a tentative D call TRBD2 (6 bases). This CDR3 is built from 14 residues. Trimming pared 0 bases from V and 6 bases from J, leaving 10 bases between. Germline loops: CDR1 MNHEY, CDR2 SVGAGI. The CDR3 sequence: CASSYSTSTDTQYF. CDR3 nucleotides: TGTGCCAGCAGTTACTCGACTAGTACGGATACGCAGTATTTT.

CDR3 nucleotides: TGTGCCAGCAGTTTCACTAGCGGGGGCCTCTACGAGCAGTACTTC. It translates to CASSFTSGGLYEQYF. The gene calls are TRBV12-3 or TRBV12-4 and TRBJ2-7; 11 bases align to TRBD2. V lost 3 bases and J lost 3; bases outside the gene matches: 4. The CDR3 loop spans 15 amino acids.

The chain carries TRBV15 and TRBJ2-1; 7 bases fit TRBD2. V shed 3 bases, J shed 8 bases, and the junction held 19 bases outside the gene matches. This CDR3 spans 18 amino acids. CDR1 and CDR2 (germline): LNHNV, YYDKDF (reference sequence). CDR3 sequence (DNA): TGTGCCACCAGCAGGTCCGGGACTACCATGTGGCTTAGCGATGAGCAGTTCTTC. Its protein is CATSRSGTTMWLSDEQFF.

This clonotype was seen only a few times. V is TRBV6-1 and J is TRBJ2-7, with TRBD2 matching 7 bases. The germline V gene has CDR1 MNHNS and CDR2 SASEGT. V lost 8 bases to trimming and J lost 2 bases; unmatched junction nucleotides: 9. This CDR3 has 14 amino acids. This chain's CDR3 is CASPRSSGPYEQYF. The CDR3 bases are TGTGCCAGCCCCAGGTCTAGCGGCCCCTACGAGCAGTACTTC.